Below, 28 T cell receptor beta chains from the same sample are listed, as sequenced in a study of blood T cells in healthy people across ages. A second PCR, run for roughly 7 to 12 cycles, used a sample-barcoded 5' primer plus a J-beta primer mix. TCRdb passed the 5' RACE reads through MiXCR, listing each CDR3 protein once. The data show 1.5 million to 2 million distinct CDR3 sequences, with roughly 28% seen just once and 7.7% held by the top ten. Sequencing was carried out using blood. Receptors were obtained from a woman aged 30 to 39 in good health.

The V call is TRBV14, the J call TRBJ1-1; D gene uncertain. This CDR3 contains 14 residues. The V gene's germline CDR1 is SGHDN and CDR2 FVKESK. Deletions cut 1 base from V and 5 bases from J, with 11 bases between. The CDR3 protein is CASSQVKGGTEAFF. CDR3 bases: TGTGCCAGCAGCCAAGTGAAGGGAGGTACTGAAGCTTTCTTT. Variable domain in full (rest from reference TRBV14 and TRBJ1-1): EAGVTQFPSHSVIEKGQTVTLRCDPISGHDNLYWYRRVMGKEIKFLLHFVKESKQDESGMPNNRFLAERTGGTYSTLKVQPAELEDSGVYFCASSQVKGGTEAFFGQGTRLTVV.

The chain employs TRBV5-1 and TRBJ1-1; D may be TRBD1 (5 bases). Trimming removed 4 bases from V and 2 bases from J, with 15 bases in between. Germline CDR1 is SGHRS and CDR2 is YFSETQ. CDR3 length: 15 residues. CDR3: CASSLLSGGNTEAFF. In DNA form, the CDR3 reads TGCGCCAGCAGCCTGCTAAGTGGGGGTAACACTGAAGCTTTCTTT.

The rearrangement uses TRBV5-1 and TRBJ1-1; D possibly corresponds to TRBD1 (5 bases). Trimming removed 4 bases from V and 4 bases from J, with 14 bases in between. The CDR3 extends over 14 amino acids. Per germline, CDR1 SGHRS and CDR2 YFSETQ. This CDR3 reads CASSRSGMSTEAFF. CDR3 nucleotide sequence: TGCGCCAGCAGCCGGTCAGGGATGAGCACTGAAGCTTTCTTT.

There are a few counts of this clonotype. The chain links TRBV7-2 to TRBJ1-3, with unresolved D. The CDR3 has 13 amino acids. V shed 2 bases and J shed 3 bases, with 5 bases lying between them. The germline gives CDR1 SGHTA, CDR2 FQGNSA. CDR3 coding DNA: TGTGCCAGCAGCTTAACGGTTGGAAACACCATATATTTT. Amino acids: CASSLTVGNTIYF.

This clonotype was counted between two and nine times. CDR3 sequence reads: CASSPDGGNTETQYF. The DNA of the CDR3 is TGCGCCAGCAGCCCGGACGGAGGAAACACAGAGACCCAGTACTTC. The chain has TRBV5-1 and TRBJ2-5, with a possible D match to TRBD2 (5 bases). Germline V CDR1 and CDR2: SGHRS, YFSETQ. CDR3 length equals 15 residues. Trimming removed 4 bases at V and 4 bases at J, with 17 bases between.

V and J are TRBV5-1 and TRBJ2-2, with TRBD1 identical over 9 bases. CDR3 length: 16 amino acids. Losses at the gene ends were 7 bases for V and 5 bases for J; bases not matched to a gene: 12. Germline V lookup: CDR1 SGHRS, CDR2 YFSETQ. The CDR3 bases are TGCGCCAGCGGCCATCTACAGGGGGCGCAGACCGGGGAGCTGTTTTTT. As protein: CASGHLQGAQTGELFF. Combining the CDR3 with reference TRBV5-1 and TRBJ2-2 gives the whole variable domain KAGVTQTPRYLIKTRGQQVTLSCSPISGHRSVSWYQQTPGQGLQFLFEYFSETQRNKGNFPGRFSGRQFSNSRSEMNVSTLELGDSALYLCASGHLQGAQTGELFFGEGSRLTVL.

In this sample, this clonotype turned up many times. The rearrangement joins TRBV6-2 or TRBV6-3 to TRBJ2-7, with D possibly matching TRBD1 (5 bases). This CDR3 has 14 residues. Germline CDR1 MNHEY, CDR2 SVGEGT. Between the trimmed V and J ends, which lost 7 bases and 6 bases, there was a span of 19 bases. The CDR3 here is CASKGPTYVGEQYF. In DNA form, the CDR3 reads TGTGCCAGCAAGGGGCCAACGTATGTGGGCGAGCAGTACTTC.

The chain couples TRBV7-3 to TRBJ2-5; possibly TRBD1 for D (5 bases). The end of the DNA aligns better with TRBJ2-7, so the J call may be wrong. The CDR3 covers 14 residues. CDR1 is SGHTA, CDR2 FQGTGA, per germline. In DNA form, the CDR3 reads TGTGCCAGCAGCTTAATGGCTGGGGCGAACGAGCAGTACTTC. Protein sequence: CASSLMAGANEQYF.

V and J are TRBV20-1 and TRBJ2-7; 9 bases are shared with TRBD1. The tail of the sequence fits TRBJ2-5 better, so the J call may be wrong. The CDR3 extends over 16 amino acids. Germline V gives CDR1 DFQATT, CDR2 SNEGSKA (reference sequence). The CDR3 reads CSGEAPRTGAAETQYF. In DNA, the CDR3 is TGCAGTGGCGAAGCCCCTCGGACAGGGGCGGCGGAGACCCAGTACTTC.

In this sample, this clonotype turned up a few times. The chain couples TRBV29-1 to TRBJ1-5; D may be TRBD1 (6 bases). The V end lost 0 bases, the J end lost 5 bases, and 11 bases lay between the germline ends. CDR3 size: 14 residues. Germline V lookup: CDR1 SQVTM, CDR2 ANQGSEA. In nucleotides, the CDR3 is TGCAGCGTTGAAGATTCCGAGGGGGATCAGCCCCAGCATTTT. It codes for CSVEDSEGDQPQHF.

This clonotype was seen a handful of times. The chain carries TRBV20-1 and TRBJ2-5, with 7 bases aligning to TRBD2. The assigned J gene may be wrong: the sequence end matches TRBJ2-7 better. The germline CDR1 and CDR2 sequences are DFQATT and SNEGSKA (reference sequence). This CDR3 is built from 15 residues. The CDR3 spells CSSKLLSAGSYEQYF. The CDR3 DNA is TGCAGTTCAAAACTCCTCTCAGCGGGATCGTACGAGCAGTACTTC.

In this sample, this clonotype turned up once. At one boundary the junction diverges from the germline segment, which might be a read error. The genes are TRBV12-3 or TRBV12-4 and TRBJ1-2; D gene uncertain. The CDR3 contains 11 residues. The CDR3 DNA follows: TGTGCCAACAGTTTAGGCCATGGTTACACCTTC. This gives the protein CANSLGHGYTF.

CDR3 nucleotide sequence: TGCAGTGTCCGCCCGGGACCGCGCACTGAAGCTTTCTTT. This sequence encodes CSVRPGPRTEAFF. J is TRBJ1-1 and V is TRBV20-1; D is perhaps TRBD1 (5 bases). The germline V gene encodes CDR1 DFQATT and CDR2 SNEGSKA (reference sequence). CDR3 length equals 13 residues. Trimming removed 7 bases at V and 4 bases at J, with 16 bases between.

This chain joins TRBV9 and TRBJ1-5, with a possible D match to TRBD1 (5 bases). The germline CDR1 and CDR2 sequences are SGDLS and YYNGEE. V lost 1 base and J 7 bases, leaving 15 bases between the germline ends. The CDR3 runs 15 residues. The CDR3 spells CASSVTGEIRQPQHF. CDR3 DNA: TGTGCCAGCAGCGTAACGGGGGAGATTCGCCAGCCCCAGCATTTT.

At least ten counts were recorded for this clonotype. The chain combines TRBV12-3 or TRBV12-4 with TRBJ2-1, with a tentative D call TRBD2 (5 bases). This CDR3 contains 12 residues. V was cut by 5 bases and J by 11 bases, with 13 bases left in between. This chain's CDR3 is CASSTAGEKQFF. In DNA, the CDR3 is TGTGCCAGCAGTACCGCCGGGGAGAAGCAGTTCTTC.

The chain employs TRBV12-3 or TRBV12-4 and TRBJ2-3, with 8 bases identical to TRBD2. This CDR3 spans 17 amino acids. V was clipped by 3 bases and J by 3 bases; unmatched bases: 11. In nucleotides, the CDR3 is TGTGCCAGCAGTTTGGGCGGGAGGAGAGTTAGAACAGATACGCAGTATTTT. Residues: CASSLGGRRVRTDTQYF.

In the case of this clonotype: Sequence at one end of the junction differs from germline and may be a read error. The chain combines TRBV9 with TRBJ2-1; 8 nucleotides agree with TRBD1. This CDR3 is built from 18 residues. Germline CDR1 reads SGDLS; CDR2 reads YYNGEE. The chain's CDR3 is CAGSVGGAGGRSYNEQFF. The CDR3 DNA reads TGTGCCGGCAGCGTAGGAGGCGCAGGGGGCAGGTCCTACAATGAGCAGTTCTTC.

V and J are TRBV6-1 and TRBJ1-5; the D gene is possibly TRBD1 (6 bases). Germline V lookup: CDR1 MNHNS, CDR2 SASEGT. V gave up 6 bases and J gave up 3 bases, with 18 bases separating them. This CDR3 spans 16 amino acids. The CDR3 sequence is CASRKTPRDINQPQHF. The CDR3, as DNA: TGTGCCAGCAGAAAAACTCCCCGGGACATCAATCAGCCCCAGCATTTT.

This clonotype showed up many times. The chain carries TRBV9 and TRBJ2-4, with D possibly TRBD1 on 5 matching bases. CDR3 size: 15 residues. Between the trimmed V and J ends, which lost 2 bases and 11 bases, there was a span of 20 bases. Per the germline V gene, CDR1 is SGDLS and CDR2 is YYNGEE. CDR3 region: CASSVDPDRNGVQYF. The CDR3 coding sequence is TGTGCCAGCAGCGTCGACCCCGACAGAAATGGGGTTCAGTACTTC.

This clonotype was picked up many times. This rearrangement joins TRBV4-3 to TRBJ1-2; 9 positions agree with TRBD1. CDR3 length: 18 residues. Unmatched junction bases numbered 13, after V lost 0 bases and J lost 5 bases. CDR1 and CDR2 (germline): LGHNA, YSLEER. CDR3 loop: CASSQDLRTGDEEYGYTF. In DNA form, the CDR3 reads TGCGCCAGCAGCCAAGATCTTAGGACAGGGGATGAGGAGTATGGCTACACCTTC.

This sequence joins TRBV20-1 and TRBJ1-1; TRBD1 is a possible D gene (6 bases). The CDR3 is 14 amino acids. The germline V and J ends were trimmed by 6 bases and 4 bases, with 18 bases remaining between them. Germline CDR1 is DFQATT and CDR2 is SNEGSKA (reference sequence). The CDR3 sequence: CSAPNPGDATEAFF. The CDR3 DNA reads TGCAGTGCCCCGAACCCAGGGGATGCCACTGAAGCTTTCTTT.

The chain uses TRBV6-1 and TRBJ2-1, with 8 bases fitting TRBD2. Germline lookup yields CDR1 MNHNS and CDR2 SASEGT. CDR3 length equals 16 residues. Unmatched junction bases numbered 10, after V lost 2 bases and J lost 7 bases. The CDR3: CASSELGRGALNEQFF. DNA for the CDR3: TGTGCCAGCAGTGAACTGGGGCGGGGGGCCCTGAATGAGCAGTTCTTC.

This chain links TRBV2 with TRBJ1-2; no reliable D call. Trimming pared 2 bases from V and 9 bases from J, leaving 16 bases between. This CDR3 comprises 14 residues. Germline V gene data show CDR1 as SNHLY and CDR2 as FYNNEI. The CDR3 DNA is TGTGCCAGCAGTGAATCCGGCAGGCGATTGAGCTACACCTTC. This codes for CASSESGRRLSYTF.

Points on this clonotype: A much larger clone is a single base away; this may be a read error. The chain uses TRBV7-2 and TRBJ2-4; D is unresolved. Judging by the DNA end, TRBJ2-7 fits better; the J call may be wrong. This CDR3 region has 15 residues. CDR1 SGHTA and CDR2 FQGNSA come from the germline V gene. CDR3: CASSFDSIISYEQYF. The CDR3 nucleotides are TGTGCCAGCAGCTTTGATTCGATTATCTCCTACGAGCAGTACTTC.

The rearrangement joins TRBV7-2 to TRBJ2-7; D call uncertain. This CDR3 is built from 10 residues. Trimming removed 6 bases at V and 9 bases at J, with 9 bases between. The germline CDR1 and CDR2 sequences are SGHTA and FQGNSA. CDR3 loop: CASRSNGQYF. In DNA form, the CDR3 reads TGTGCCAGCAGGTCGAACGGGCAGTACTTC. Drawing the rest from reference TRBV7-2 and TRBJ2-7, the complete variable domain is GAGVSQSPSNKVTEKGKDVELRCDPISGHTALYWYRQSLGQGLEFLIYFQGNSAPDKSGLPSDRFSAERTGGSVSTLTIQRTQQEDSAVYLCASRSNGQYFGPGTRLTVT.

This clonotype turned up a few times. The junction and the germline gene differ at one end; a read error may be behind it. DNA for the CDR3: TGTGCCATCAGCTTACTAGCGGGAGCTCCGTCCGAGCAGTACTTC. Residues: CAISLLAGAPSEQYF. The chain is built from TRBV11-2 and TRBJ2-7; TRBD2 agrees at 11 bases. The length of the CDR3 is 15 residues. Germline V gives CDR1 SGHAT, CDR2 FQNNGV.

The chain has TRBV5-1 and TRBJ2-5; 16 bases match TRBD2. The germline V gene encodes CDR1 SGHRS and CDR2 YFSETQ. Trimming at V came to 4 bases and at J to 5 bases, leaving 5 bases not matched to a gene. The CDR3 is 16 amino acids. The DNA for the CDR3 is TGCGCCAGCAGCGGGACTAGCGGGGGGGCCTCGGAGACCCAGTACTTC. This codes for CASSGTSGGASETQYF.

The gene calls are TRBV12-3 or TRBV12-4 and TRBJ1-1; D may be TRBD1 (6 bases). Trimming stripped 6 bases from V and 3 bases from J, with 17 bases between. The CDR3 covers 15 residues. The CDR3 here is CASSAGGGVYTEAFF. Here the CDR3 DNA reads TGTGCCAGCAGCGCCGGGGGCGGTGTATACACTGAAGCTTTCTTT.